Sequencing of this T cell receptor (beta chain) was carried out in a study of blood T cell repertoires in COVID-19. Across the whole study: There were acute and convalescent COVID-19 samples, and they came from the United States, Italy and Spain. PBMCs, B-cell-depleted T cells, or T cells were the source of the cDNA or gDNA that made up the material.

Trimming took 3 bases from V and 6 from J; bases not matched to a gene: 10. The CDR3 consists of 16 residues. Germline-derived CDR1 and CDR2 are GTSNPN and SVGIG (reference sequence). Authors' analysis steps: Amplification of reference gene primers provided the estimated nucleated cell counts. Sequenced by immunoSEQ multiplex PCR; TCRdb stores in-frame clones only, minus some. V and J calls and clone size follow that table, whereas D and trimming were derived from the DNA. In the table there are about 190,000 clones, roughly 84% of which are singletons. The sequence derives from a woman between 40 and 55 years old who had recovered from COVID-19. This rearrangement joins TRBV30 to TRBJ2-7; 14 positions agree with TRBD2. Source material: peripheral blood. The CDR3 region is CAWRAPGLAGVGEQYF. The CDR3 DNA reads as TGTGCCTGGAGGGCCCCGGGACTAGCGGGAGTCGGCGAGCAGTACTTC.